Below are 10 T cell receptor beta chains sequenced from a single sample in a study of T cell clonotyping in hematopoietic cell transplantation. The repertoire was sequenced with immunoSEQ multiplex PCR; TCRdb's copy has only in-frame clones and lacks some. Of roughly 38,000 clones listed, around nine tenths were seen once; the top ten hold under 2%. Sequenced input: peripheral blood mononuclear cells. The receptors originated from a middle-aged woman in good health. Some clones in this sample may be carry-over from other donors' samples.

This clone has more than one count but fewer than ten. J is TRBJ2-2 and V is TRBV5-4; 12 bases align to TRBD2. Losses at the gene ends were 4 bases for V and 6 bases for J; bases not matched to a gene: 7. The germline V gene has CDR1 SGHNT and CDR2 YYREEE (reference sequence). The CDR3 contains 16 residues. The DNA of the CDR3 is TGTGCCAGCAGCCCCGGACTAGCGGGACTACCCGGGGAGCTGTTTTTT. This encodes CASSPGLAGLPGELFF.

The CDR3 reads CASSTIAGSISYEQYF. The CDR3 coding sequence is TGTGCCAGCAGTACGATAGCGGGATCCATCTCCTACGAGCAGTACTTC. The gene calls are TRBV28 and TRBJ2-7; 8 nucleotides line up with TRBD2. Losses at the gene ends were 5 bases for V and 0 bases for J; bases not matched to a gene: 9. This CDR3 is 16 amino acids long. Per germline, CDR1 MDHEN and CDR2 SYDVKM. Drawing the rest from reference TRBV28 and TRBJ2-7, the complete variable domain is DVKVTQSSRYLVKRTGEKVFLECVQDMDHENMFWYRQDPGLGLRLIYFSYDVKMKEKGDIPEGYSVSREKKERFSLILESASTNQTSMYLCASSTIAGSISYEQYFGPGTRLTVT.

The gene calls are TRBV4-1 and TRBJ2-7; 7 positions agree with TRBD2. Per germline, CDR1 MGHRA and CDR2 YSYEKL. The V segment lost 1 base and the J segment 1 base; nucleotides outside the gene matches: 4. The CDR3 totals 15 residues. CDR3 coding DNA: TGCGCCAGCAGCCAAGTGGGGGGGGAGTCCTACGAGCAGTACTTC. It specifies CASSQVGGESYEQYF.

This chain connects TRBV28 to TRBJ2-1; D remains ambiguous. This CDR3 comprises 11 residues. Trimming cost V 7 bases and J 6 bases, with 7 bases left between them. CDR1 is MDHEN and CDR2 is SYDVKM in the germline V gene. CDR3 in DNA: TGTGCCAGCACCGCTACCAATGAGCAGTTCTTC. This sequence encodes CASTATNEQFF.

The V gene is TRBV5-1, the J gene TRBJ1-3; 7 bases are shared with TRBD1. The V and J ends lost 4 bases and 0 bases, in that order; junction bases with no gene match: 10. Germline V lookup: CDR1 SGHRS, CDR2 YFSETQ. The CDR3 sequence is 17 residues long. CDR3 nucleotide sequence: TGCGCCAGCAGCCACCCGACAGGGACAACCTCTGGAAACACCATATATTTT. Translated: CASSHPTGTTSGNTIYF.

J is TRBJ2-7 and V is TRBV11-2; TRBD2 might be the D (5 bases). This CDR3 has 13 amino acids. Germline CDR1 and CDR2: SGHAT and FQNNGV. Trimming took off 4 bases at V and 4 bases at J, with 11 bases between the two ends. Here the CDR3 DNA reads TGTGCCAGCAGCTCCCTCGGGGTTTACGAGCAGTACTTC. This codes for CASSSLGVYEQYF.

This clone was seen just once. The chain employs TRBV7-2 and TRBJ1-1; the D gene is possibly TRBD1 (5 bases). This CDR3 has 14 amino acids. Looked up from germline, CDR1 is SGHTA and CDR2 is FQGNSA. Trimming pared 1 base from V and 10 bases from J, leaving 16 bases between. The CDR3 nucleotides read TGTGCCAGCAGCTTAGGAGAGGGGCCTGAGGGAGCTTTCTTT. Translating gives CASSLGEGPEGAFF.

The chain uses TRBV28 and TRBJ1-2, with D possibly TRBD1 on 5 matching bases. The CDR3 length is 14 residues. Trimming took 7 bases from V and 6 from J, leaving 18 bases between them. Germline V gives CDR1 MDHEN, CDR2 SYDVKM. The CDR3 loop is CASTPSDRVHGYTF. For the CDR3, the DNA is TGTGCCAGCACCCCCAGCGACAGAGTCCATGGCTACACCTTC.

The chain is built from TRBV5-1 and TRBJ1-1; the D is unclear. The V and J ends lost 0 bases and 1 base respectively, with 10 bases between them. The germline V gene has CDR1 SGHRS and CDR2 YFSETQ. This CDR3 region has 15 residues. The DNA for the CDR3 is TGCGCCAGCAGCTTGGCCTCGTCGTCGAACACTGAAGCTTTCTTT. This gives the protein CASSLASSSNTEAFF.

This clone was counted between two and nine times. The chain uses TRBV5-1 and TRBJ1-2; D is possibly TRBD1 (6 bases). The V end lost 4 bases, the J end lost 4 bases, and 11 bases lay between the germline ends. There are 13 residues in the CDR3. Germline CDR1 reads SGHRS; CDR2 reads YFSETQ. The CDR3 loop reads CASSTGGLYGYTF. CDR3 nucleotide sequence: TGCGCCAGCAGCACCGGGGGGCTCTATGGCTACACCTTC. The whole variable domain, filled in from reference TRBV5-1 and TRBJ1-2, reads KAGVTQTPRYLIKTRGQQVTLSCSPISGHRSVSWYQQTPGQGLQFLFEYFSETQRNKGNFPGRFSGRQFSNSRSEMNVSTLELGDSALYLCASSTGGLYGYTFGSGTRLTVV.